This T cell receptor (beta chain) was obtained from a study of T cell responses to AZD1222 COVID-19 vaccine. Looking at the study overall: Pooled samples include second doses given at about 4 or 12 weeks. Study-wide results and limits: Clonal diversity was possibly underestimated, and the donors were mostly white British, with more females. Across spike, vaccine-associated CD4 TCRs were found, dominant at 160-218 and 743-854.

Trimming removed 5 bases from V and 7 bases from J, with 15 bases in between. The CDR3 extends over 13 amino acids. The sample holds one count of this clone. Its target is not known. TCRdb's copy holds only in-frame clones and misses some; the assay was immunoSEQ multiplex PCR. The sample shows some 130,000 clones, roughly 88% of them seen only once. This sequence originates from an adult in good health. The rearrangement uses TRBV12-3 or TRBV12-4 and TRBJ2-7, with D possibly TRBD1 on 5 matching bases. This specimen was peripheral blood, taken on day 0 of AZD1222 vaccination. The chain's CDR3 is CASSPGMSGEQYF. CDR3 nucleotide sequence: TGTGCCAGCAGTCCTGGAATGTCAGGGGAGCAGTACTTC.